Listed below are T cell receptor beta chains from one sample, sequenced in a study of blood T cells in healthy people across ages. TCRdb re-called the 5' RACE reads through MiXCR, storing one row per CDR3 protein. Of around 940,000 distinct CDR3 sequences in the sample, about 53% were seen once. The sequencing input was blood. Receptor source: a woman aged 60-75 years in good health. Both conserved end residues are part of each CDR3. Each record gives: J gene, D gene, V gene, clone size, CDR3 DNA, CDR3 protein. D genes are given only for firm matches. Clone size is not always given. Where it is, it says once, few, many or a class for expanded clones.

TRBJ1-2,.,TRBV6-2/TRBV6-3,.,TGTGCCAGCAGACATTGGGCGACAGGCTCCATTGGCTACACCTTC,CASRHWATGSIGYTF
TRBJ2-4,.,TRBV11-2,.,TGTGCCAGCAGCTACGGGGGGCTAGGGGCCAAAAACATTCAGTACTTC,CASSYGGLGAKNIQYF
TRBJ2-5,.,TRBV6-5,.,TGTGCCAGCAGTTACTGGGGAGACGTTGAAGAGACCCAGTACTTC,CASSYWGDVEETQYF
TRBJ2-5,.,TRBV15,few,TGTGCCACCAGAGGGGCAGAGACCCAGTACTTC,CATRGAETQYF
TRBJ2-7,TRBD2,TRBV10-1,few,TGCGCCAGCGGGGAGGGGACTACAGATAAGCAGTACTTC,CASGEGTTDKQYF
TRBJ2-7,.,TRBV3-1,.,TGTGCCAGCAGCCGAGCCGCGGGACTCAATGAGCAGTACTTC,CASSRAAGLNEQYF
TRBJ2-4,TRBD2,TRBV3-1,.,TGTGCCGGCAGCCGATCAACTAGCGGGAGGGTCAAAAACATTCAGTACTTC,CAGSRSTSGRVKNIQYF
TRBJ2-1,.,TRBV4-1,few,TGCGCCAGCAGCCCCTCGCCCGGTTACAATGAGCAGTTCTTC,CASSPSPGYNEQFF
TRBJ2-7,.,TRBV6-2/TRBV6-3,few,TGTGCCAGCATCACGGAGGGACCCTACGAGCAGTACTTC,CASITEGPYEQYF
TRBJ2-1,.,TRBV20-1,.,TGCAGTGCTACGCGAGGGAGAAGCTCCTACGATGAGCAGTTCTTC,CSATRGRSSYDEQFF
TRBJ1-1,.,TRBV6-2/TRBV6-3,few,TGTGCCACGAAACCGGGACCCCACCTTAACACTGAAGCTTTCTTT,CATKPGPHLNTEAFF
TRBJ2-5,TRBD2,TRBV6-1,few,TGTGCCAGCTTCAGGACTAGCGGGGCAGAGACCCAGTACTTC,CASFRTSGAETQYF
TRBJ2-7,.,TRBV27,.,TGTGCCAGCAGTTTAAAGGCAGCAACCTCCTACGAGCAGTACTTC,CASSLKAATSYEQYF
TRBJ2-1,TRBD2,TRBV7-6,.,TGTGCCAGCGGCTTAGCGGGAGCGGCTCTTGAGCAGTTCTTC,CASGLAGAALEQFF
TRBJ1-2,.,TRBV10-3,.,TGTGCCGTCAGTCTTAACTCTGGATTTAATGGCTACACCTTC,CAVSLNSGFNGYTF
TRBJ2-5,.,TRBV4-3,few,TGCGCCAGCAGCCAAGATTATCCTGAGACCCAGTACTTC,CASSQDYPETQYF
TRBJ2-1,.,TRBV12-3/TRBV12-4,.,TGTGCCAGCAGAGTTAGCGGAAAGGGCCATGAGCAGTTCTTC,CASRVSGKGHEQFF
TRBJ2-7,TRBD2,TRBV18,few,TGTGCCAGCTCACCAGTAGGGAATAGCGGGAGTTTCTTCGAGCAGTACTTC,CASSPVGNSGSFFEQYF
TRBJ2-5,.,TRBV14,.,TGTGCCAGCACCCACAGAACCAATGAGCAGTACTTC,CASTHRTNEQYF
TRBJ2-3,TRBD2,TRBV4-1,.,TGCGCCAGCAGCCTGACACTAGCGGGGATAACAGATACGCAGTATTTT,CASSLTLAGITDTQYF
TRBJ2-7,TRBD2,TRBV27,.,TGTGCCAGCAGTTTTGACCCCGGCGGGAGGGCCGAGCAGTACTTC,CASSFDPGGRAEQYF
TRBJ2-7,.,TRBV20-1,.,TGCAGTGCTAGAGCGGGACTGCACAGCTACGAGCAGTACTTC,CSARAGLHSYEQYF
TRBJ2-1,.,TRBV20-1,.,TGCAGTTGGTCATGGGGGAGCTCCTACAATGAGCAGTTCTTC,CSWSWGSSYNEQFF
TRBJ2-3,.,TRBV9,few,TGTGCCAGCAGCGTAGGGTCTAGCGAGAGCACAGATACGCAGTATTTT,CASSVGSSESTDTQYF
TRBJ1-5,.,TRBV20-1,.,TGCAGTGTACAGAGGGGAGGGGGTGGTAATCAGCCCCAGCATTTT,CSVQRGGGGNQPQHF
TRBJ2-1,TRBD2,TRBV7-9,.,TGTGCCAGCAGCGCCACTAGCGCGCAGTTCTTC,CASSATSAQFF
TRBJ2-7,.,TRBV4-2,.,TGTGCCAGCAGCCAAGATCAAGGCGGGCACTACGAGCAGTACTTC,CASSQDQGGHYEQYF
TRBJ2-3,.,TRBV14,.,TGTGCCAGCAGCCAGTTGGGGCGAGGAACAAGGTCGGGCACAGATACGCGGTATTTT,CASSQLGRGTRSGTDTRYF
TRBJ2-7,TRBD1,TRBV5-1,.,TGCGCCAGCACCCTGAGGACAGGGGCGGACGAGCAGTACTTC,CASTLRTGADEQYF
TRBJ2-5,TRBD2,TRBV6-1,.,TGTGCCAGCATCCCGGGACTAGCGGAAGAGACCCAGTACTTC,CASIPGLAEETQYF
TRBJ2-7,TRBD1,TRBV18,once,TGTGCCAGCTCACCCTCCCCGGGACAGGGAGACGAGCAGTACTTC,CASSPSPGQGDEQYF
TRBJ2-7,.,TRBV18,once,TGTGCCAGCTCACCAACCGGAGGAGTGGGCTACGAGCAGTACTTC,CASSPTGGVGYEQYF
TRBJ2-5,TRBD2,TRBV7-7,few,TGTGCCAGCAGTACTAGCGGGAGCAGTGAGACCCAGTACTTC,CASSTSGSSETQYF
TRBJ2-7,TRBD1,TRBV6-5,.,TGTGCCAGCAGTTACGCGACAGGGAGCTCCTACGAGCAGTACTTC,CASSYATGSSYEQYF
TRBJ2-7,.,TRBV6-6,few,TGTGCCAGCAGTTACCAGCGGAACGAGCAGTACTTC,CASSYQRNEQYF
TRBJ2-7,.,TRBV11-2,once,TGTGCCGGCACTATGGTGGGGGACGAGCAGTACTTC,CAGTMVGDEQYF
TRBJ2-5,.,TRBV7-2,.,TGTGCCAGCAGCTCCAGGGGGCGGGGGCAAGAGACCCAGTACTTC,CASSSRGRGQETQYF
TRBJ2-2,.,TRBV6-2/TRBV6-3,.,TGTGCCAGCAGCGTGACTGGGCCTCTGTTTTTT,CASSVTGPLFF
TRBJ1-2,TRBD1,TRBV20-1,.,TGCAGTGCCTTTCAGACAGGGCCCGACTATGGCTACACCTTC,CSAFQTGPDYGYTF
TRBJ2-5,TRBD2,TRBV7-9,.,TGTGCCAGCAGCTTGGGACTAGCGGGAGTGACGGAGACCCAGTACTTC,CASSLGLAGVTETQYF
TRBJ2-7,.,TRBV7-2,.,TGTGCCAGCAGCCCAAAGGAGCGGCCGGGCTACGAGCAGTACTTC,CASSPKERPGYEQYF
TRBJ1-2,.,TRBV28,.,TGTGCCAGCAGTCCGACGCGGGGGGCGGGATCTTATGGCTACACCTTC,CASSPTRGAGSYGYTF
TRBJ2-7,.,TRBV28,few,TGTGCCAGCGGAGAACAAGGTGGGACAATCGCCCACGAGCAGTACTTC,CASGEQGGTIAHEQYF
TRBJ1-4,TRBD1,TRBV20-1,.,TGCAGTGCTAGCGGATCTTACAGGGGGCGTTCAACTAATGAAAAACTGTTTTTT,CSASGSYRGRSTNEKLFF
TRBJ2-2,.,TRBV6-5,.,TGTGCCAGCAGACCGAAAAGCACCTCGGCCAGACTTTTGCTGTTTTTT,CASRPKSTSARLLLFF
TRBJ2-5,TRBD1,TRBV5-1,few,TGCGCCAGCAGTACGGACAGGAACCAAGAGACCCAGTACTTC,CASSTDRNQETQYF
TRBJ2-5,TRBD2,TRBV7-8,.,TGTGCCAGCAGCTTAGGAACACTAGCGGGGACGGAGCAAGAGACCCAGTACTTC,CASSLGTLAGTEQETQYF
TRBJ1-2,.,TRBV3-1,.,TGTGCCAGCAGCCAAGCAAGGTCTCGGGGGTTAGGCTATGGCTACACCTTC,CASSQARSRGLGYGYTF